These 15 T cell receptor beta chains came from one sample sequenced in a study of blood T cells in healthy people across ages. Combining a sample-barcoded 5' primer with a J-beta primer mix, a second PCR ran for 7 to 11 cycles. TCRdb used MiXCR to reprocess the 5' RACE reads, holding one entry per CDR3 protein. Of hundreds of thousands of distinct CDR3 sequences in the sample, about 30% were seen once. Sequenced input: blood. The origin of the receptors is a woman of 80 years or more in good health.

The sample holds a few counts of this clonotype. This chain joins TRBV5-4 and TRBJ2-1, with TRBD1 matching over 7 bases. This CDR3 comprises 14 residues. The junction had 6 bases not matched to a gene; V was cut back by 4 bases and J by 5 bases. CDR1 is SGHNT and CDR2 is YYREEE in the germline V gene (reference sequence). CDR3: CASSPGQANNEQFF. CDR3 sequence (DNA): TGTGCCAGCAGCCCCGGACAGGCAAACAATGAGCAGTTCTTC.

The CDR3 nucleotides are TGTGCCAGCAGTTTATTAATAGGGGGGACAGGGGCCACCGGGGAGCTGTTTTTT. The encoded protein is CASSLLIGGTGATGELFF. The chain links TRBV28 to TRBJ2-2, with 10 bases matching TRBD1. Germline CDR1 MDHEN, CDR2 SYDVKM. The CDR3 has 18 amino acids. The trim removed 1 base at V and 4 bases at J, leaving 9 bases unmatched.

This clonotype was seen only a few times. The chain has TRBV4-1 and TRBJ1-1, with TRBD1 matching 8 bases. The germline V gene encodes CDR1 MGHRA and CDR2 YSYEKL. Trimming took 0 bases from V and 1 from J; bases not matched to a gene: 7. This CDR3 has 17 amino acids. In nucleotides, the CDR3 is TGCGCCAGCAGCCAAGATCTCAACGGACAGGGGAACACTGAAGCTTTCTTT. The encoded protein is CASSQDLNGQGNTEAFF.

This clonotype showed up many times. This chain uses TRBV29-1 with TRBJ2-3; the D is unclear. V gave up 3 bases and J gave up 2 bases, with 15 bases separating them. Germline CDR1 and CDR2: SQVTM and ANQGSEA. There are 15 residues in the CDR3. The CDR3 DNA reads TGCAGCGTTGATTGGCAGAAAGAAGACACAGATACGCAGTATTTT. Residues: CSVDWQKEDTDTQYF.

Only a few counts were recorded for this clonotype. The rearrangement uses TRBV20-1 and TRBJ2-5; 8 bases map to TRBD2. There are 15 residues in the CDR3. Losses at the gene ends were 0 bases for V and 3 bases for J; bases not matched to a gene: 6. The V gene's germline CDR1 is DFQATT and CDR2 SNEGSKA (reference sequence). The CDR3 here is CSARDQRGPKETQYF. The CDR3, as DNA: TGCAGTGCTAGAGATCAGCGGGGGCCTAAAGAGACCCAGTACTTC.

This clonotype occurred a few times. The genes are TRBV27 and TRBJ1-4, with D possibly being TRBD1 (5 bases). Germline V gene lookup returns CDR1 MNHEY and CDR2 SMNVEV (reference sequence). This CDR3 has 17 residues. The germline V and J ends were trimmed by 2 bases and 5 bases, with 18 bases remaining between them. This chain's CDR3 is CASSLSPNRRGNEKLFF. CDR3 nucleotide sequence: TGTGCCAGCAGTTTAAGCCCCAATAGGAGGGGCAATGAAAAACTGTTTTTT.

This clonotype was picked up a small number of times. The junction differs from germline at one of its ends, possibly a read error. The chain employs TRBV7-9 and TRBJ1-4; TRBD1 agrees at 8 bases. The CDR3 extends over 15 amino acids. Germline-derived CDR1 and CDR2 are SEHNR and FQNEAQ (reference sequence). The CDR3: CASTHQGAGDEKRFF. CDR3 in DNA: TGTGCCAGCACCCACCAGGGGGCTGGGGATGAAAAACGGTTTTTT. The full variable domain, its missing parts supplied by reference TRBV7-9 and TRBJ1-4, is DTGVSQNPRHKITKRGQNVTFRCDPISEHNRLYWYRQTLGQGPEFLTYFQNEAQLEKSRLLSDRFSAERPKGSFSTLEIQRTEQGDSAMYLCASTHQGAGDEKRFFGSGTQLSVL.

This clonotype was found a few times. CDR3 bases: TGTGCCAGCGGCTCCGGGACAGTTAGTTTTGGCTACACCTTC. It encodes CASGSGTVSFGYTF. The J gene is TRBJ1-2, the V gene TRBV9, with 7 bases aligning to TRBD1. The V segment lost 7 bases and the J segment 7 bases; nucleotides outside the gene matches: 13. The CDR3 spans 14 residues. Germline V gene lookup returns CDR1 SGDLS and CDR2 YYNGEE.

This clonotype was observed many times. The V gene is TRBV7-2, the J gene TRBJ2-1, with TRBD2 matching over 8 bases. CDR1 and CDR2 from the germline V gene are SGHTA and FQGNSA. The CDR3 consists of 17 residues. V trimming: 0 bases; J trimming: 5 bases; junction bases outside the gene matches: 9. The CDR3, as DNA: TGTGCCAGCAGCTTAGCGGGAGGCGGGGGGACAAACAATGAGCAGTTCTTC. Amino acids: CASSLAGGGGTNNEQFF.

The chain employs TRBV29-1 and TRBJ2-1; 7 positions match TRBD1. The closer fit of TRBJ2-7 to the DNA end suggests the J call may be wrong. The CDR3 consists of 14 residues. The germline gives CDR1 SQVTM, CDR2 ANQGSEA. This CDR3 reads CSVDPRGSYNEQYF. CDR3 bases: TGCAGCGTTGACCCCAGGGGGTCCTACAATGAGCAGTACTTC.

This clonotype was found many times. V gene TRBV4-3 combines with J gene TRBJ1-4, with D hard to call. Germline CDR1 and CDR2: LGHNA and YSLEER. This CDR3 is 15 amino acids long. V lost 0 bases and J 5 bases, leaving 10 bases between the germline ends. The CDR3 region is CASSQDLGVNEKLFF. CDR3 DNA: TGCGCCAGCAGCCAAGATTTGGGCGTCAATGAAAAACTGTTTTTT.

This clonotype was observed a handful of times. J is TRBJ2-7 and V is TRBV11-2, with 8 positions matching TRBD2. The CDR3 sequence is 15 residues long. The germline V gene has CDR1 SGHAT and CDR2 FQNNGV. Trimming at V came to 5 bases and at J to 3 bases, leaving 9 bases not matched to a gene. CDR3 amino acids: CASSPLGTSLYEQYF. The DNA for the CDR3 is TGTGCCAGCAGCCCCCTGGGGACTAGTCTCTACGAGCAGTACTTC.

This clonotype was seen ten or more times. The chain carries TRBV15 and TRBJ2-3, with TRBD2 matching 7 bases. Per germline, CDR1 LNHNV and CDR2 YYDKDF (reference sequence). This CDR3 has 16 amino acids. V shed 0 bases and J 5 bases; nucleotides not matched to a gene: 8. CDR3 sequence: CATSRDGLAVGDTQYF. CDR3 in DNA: TGTGCCACCAGCAGAGATGGTCTAGCGGTCGGAGATACGCAGTATTTT.

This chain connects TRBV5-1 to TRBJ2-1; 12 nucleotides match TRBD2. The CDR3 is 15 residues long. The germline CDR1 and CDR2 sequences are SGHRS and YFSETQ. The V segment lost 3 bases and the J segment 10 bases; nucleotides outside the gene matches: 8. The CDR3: CASSSPSGRAGEQFF. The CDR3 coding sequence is TGCGCCAGCAGCTCGCCTAGCGGGAGGGCCGGCGAGCAGTTCTTC.

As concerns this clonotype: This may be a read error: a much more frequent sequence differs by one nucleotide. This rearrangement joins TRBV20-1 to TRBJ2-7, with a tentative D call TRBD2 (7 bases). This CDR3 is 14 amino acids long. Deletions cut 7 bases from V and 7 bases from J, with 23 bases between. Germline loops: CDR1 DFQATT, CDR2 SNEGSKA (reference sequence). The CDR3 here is CSVPWGGLVDEQYF. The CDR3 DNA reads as TGCAGTGTCCCCTGGGGGGGCTTGGTGGATGAGCAGTACTTC.